This T cell receptor (beta chain) was sequenced in a study of T cell responses to AZD1222 COVID-19 vaccine. Study-level background: Whether given at about 4 or about 12 weeks, second doses were pooled.

To note about this clone: Its specificity is unknown.

General study results and limits: The study reported that nearly half of spike-specific TCRs target unmutated variant regions. White British people made up most donors, females outnumbered males, and clonal diversity was possibly underestimated.

The V end lost 4 bases, the J end lost 4 bases, and 14 bases lay between the germline ends. In germline, CDR1 is SGHRS, CDR2 YFSETQ. The CDR3 has 14 amino acids. Produced via immunoSEQ multiplex PCR; TCRdb's table is partial and in-frame only. The table has roughly 140,000 clones, 80% to 90% seen once. The rearrangement uses TRBV5-1 and TRBJ1-1; no definite D call. Sequenced here: peripheral blood, sampled on day 0 of AZD1222 vaccination. This clonotype was obtained from an adult in good health. CDR3 in DNA: TGCGCCAGCAGCGAAGGTAGAGGAAGCACTGAAGCTTTCTTT. It specifies CASSEGRGSTEAFF.